Listed below are T cell receptor beta chains from one sample, sequenced in a study of human T cells and chemical hapten exposure. TCRdb recomputed calls from the RACE reads with MiXCR, one row per CDR3 protein. The profile shows hundreds of thousands of distinct CDR3 sequences, about 6% of them singletons. The sequencing used whole blood, collected in connection with sensitization to the hapten diphenylcyclopropenone (DPC). The receptor set was obtained from a woman under 30 with alopecia areata. Some clones in this sample may be carry-over from other donors' samples. Both conserved end residues are part of each CDR3. A D gene is named only where the DNA matches it firmly. The size entry is marked missing in some rows and otherwise reads once, few, many or a size class.

abundance,d_gene,v_gene,len,j_gene,CDR3aa,CDR3nt
few,-,TRBV6-2/TRBV6-3,13,TRBJ2-7,CASSYGPGLEQYF,TGTGCCAGCAGTTACGGGCCCGGGCTCGAGCAGTACTTC
few,-,TRBV2,15,TRBJ2-1,CASSEDAGNYNEQFF,TGTGCCAGCAGTGAAGACGCGGGGAATTACAATGAGCAGTTCTTC
many,-,TRBV6-5,15,TRBJ1-2,CASSYLGTATHGYTF,TGTGCCAGCAGTTACTTAGGGACGGCGACTCATGGCTACACCTTC
many,-,TRBV28,15,TRBJ1-2,CASSPIVGGEKGYTF,TGTGCCAGCAGTCCTATTGTGGGTGGCGAGAAAGGCTACACCTTC
-,-,TRBV18,13,TRBJ1-1,CASSYRDRTEAFF,TGTGCCAGCTCCTACCGCGATCGAACTGAAGCTTTCTTT
few,-,TRBV7-9,12,TRBJ2-3,CASSHREDTQYF,TGTGCCAGCAGCCACAGGGAAGATACGCAGTATTTT
many,TRBD1,TRBV5-1,15,TRBJ1-6,CASSNSGTEYSPLHF,TGCGCCAGCTCGAATTCCGGGACAGAGTATTCACCCCTCCACTTT
many,TRBD1,TRBV3-1,15,TRBJ1-2,CASSPNRDRNYGYTF,TGTGCCAGCAGTCCAAACCGGGACAGAAACTATGGCTACACCTTC
-,TRBD2,TRBV4-1,16,TRBJ2-1,CASSQDRGTSINEQFF,TGCGCCAGCAGCCAAGATAGGGGGACTAGTATCAATGAGCAGTTCTTC
-,-,TRBV4-1,16,TRBJ2-3,CASSQYGGQPMNTQYF,TGCGCCAGCAGCCAATATGGAGGACAACCTATGAATACGCAGTATTTT
many,-,TRBV7-2,12,TRBJ1-3,CASSPSRNTIYF,TGTGCCAGCAGCCCGTCCAGGAACACCATATATTTT
many,-,TRBV6-5,11,TRBJ1-6,CAVQSGTSLHF,TGTGCCGTTCAATCCGGGACCTCGCTCCACTTT
many,TRBD1,TRBV7-9,17,TRBJ1-1,CASSPPPGTGPNTEAFF,TGTGCCAGCAGCCCGCCCCCCGGGACAGGGCCGAACACTGAAGCTTTCTTT
-,TRBD2,TRBV7-8,16,TRBJ2-5,CASSLRGGAPLETQYF,TGTGCCAGCAGCTTACGCGGGGGGGCCCCCCTAGAGACCCAGTACTTC
-,TRBD2,TRBV11-1,16,TRBJ2-5,CASSFGSGGAQETQYF,TGTGCCAGCAGCTTTGGTAGCGGGGGGGCCCAAGAGACCCAGTACTTC
many,-,TRBV2,14,TRBJ1-6,CASSENRRDSPLHF,TGTGCCAGCAGTGAAAACAGGAGGGATTCACCCCTCCACTTT
-,-,TRBV4-1,14,TRBJ2-3,CASSQARTTDTQYF,TGCGCCAGCAGCCAAGCCAGGACCACAGATACGCAGTATTTT
-,-,TRBV7-9,14,TRBJ2-3,CASSLLRKEVTQYF,TGTGCCAGCAGCTTATTACGTAAGGAGGTAACGCAGTATTTT
many,-,TRBV28,17,TRBJ1-6,CASSPPQGAGRNSPLHF,TGTGCCAGCAGTCCCCCTCAAGGAGCAGGGCGAAATTCACCCCTCCACTTT
-,-,TRBV3-1,14,TRBJ2-5,CASSPSDGQETQYF,TGTGCCAGCAGTCCAAGTGACGGGCAAGAGACCCAGTACTTC
few,-,TRBV12-3/TRBV12-4,11,TRBJ2-7,CASRYSGEQYF,TGTGCCAGCAGGTATAGTGGCGAGCAGTACTTC
few,-,TRBV7-8,17,TRBJ2-3,CASTPQVQPTSTDTQYF,TGTGCCAGCACTCCCCAAGTGCAACCAACTAGCACAGATACGCAGTATTTT
many,-,TRBV27,13,TRBJ2-2,CASSPSRTGELFF,TGTGCCAGCTCACCTAGTCGGACCGGGGAGCTGTTTTTT
many,-,TRBV29-1,14,TRBJ1-2,CSVEGQPLGYGYTF,TGCAGCGTGGAAGGACAACCCCTGGGGTATGGCTACACCTTC
many,-,TRBV24-1,17,TRBJ2-1,CATSDLSPTSYWHEQFF,TGTGCCACCAGTGATTTGTCCCCGACTAGTTATTGGCATGAGCAGTTCTTC
-,TRBD1,TRBV12-3/TRBV12-4,13,TRBJ1-2,CASSFRGQGGYTF,TGTGCCAGCAGTTTTAGGGGGCAGGGTGGCTACACCTTC
many,TRBD1,TRBV6-1,12,TRBJ1-2,CASVRDSYGYTF,TGTGCCAGCGTCCGGGACAGCTATGGCTACACCTTC
-,-,TRBV4-2,18,TRBJ1-4,CASSQERERAATNEKLFF,TGTGCCAGCAGCCAAGAGCGGGAACGTGCCGCAACTAATGAAAAACTGTTTTTT
few,-,TRBV20-1,16,TRBJ1-6,CSASRGHPGDNSPLHF,TGCAGTGCTAGCCGGGGACACCCGGGAGATAATTCACCCCTCCACTTT
-,-,TRBV5-4,15,TRBJ2-3,CASSPDTASTDTQYF,TGTGCCAGCAGCCCCGACACGGCCAGCACAGATACGCAGTATTTT
many,TRBD1,TRBV20-1,16,TRBJ2-3,CSARDPDRANTDTQYF,TGCAGTGCTAGGGACCCGGACAGGGCCAACACAGATACGCAGTATTTT
-,TRBD1,TRBV7-2,14,TRBJ1-5,CASSSYRGDLPQHF,TGTGCCAGCAGCTCTTACAGGGGTGATTTGCCCCAGCATTTT
few,-,TRBV5-1,14,TRBJ1-2,CASSLATGHYGYTF,TGCGCCAGCAGCTTGGCCACAGGGCACTATGGCTACACCTTC
few,TRBD2,TRBV4-1,15,TRBJ2-3,CASSQLAGYTDTQYF,TGCGCCAGCAGCCAACTAGCGGGGTACACAGATACGCAGTATTTT
-,-,TRBV27,14,TRBJ1-2,CASSLTGTNYGYTF,TGTGCCAGCAGTTTAACAGGGACTAACTATGGCTACACCTTC
many,-,TRBV28,15,TRBJ1-1,CASSLTGIENTEAFF,TGTGCCAGCAGTTTAACAGGGATAGAGAACACTGAAGCTTTCTTT
many,-,TRBV6-5,13,TRBJ1-1,CASTRDTNTEAFF,TGTGCCAGCACGAGGGATACGAACACTGAAGCTTTCTTT
many,-,TRBV28,14,TRBJ2-5,CASSPQGKQETQYF,TGTGCCAGCAGCCCTCAGGGAAAACAAGAGACCCAGTACTTC
many,TRBD1,TRBV5-5,15,TRBJ2-7,CASSFSRGPFYEQYF,TGTGCCAGCAGCTTTTCGAGGGGGCCTTTCTACGAGCAGTACTTC
-,TRBD1,TRBV6-6,14,TRBJ1-1,CASSYGGGAAEAFF,TGTGCCAGCAGTTATGGAGGGGGCGCTGCTGAAGCTTTCTTT
few,-,TRBV7-9,12,TRBJ2-1,CASQGGRNEQFF,TGTGCCAGCCAAGGGGGTCGCAATGAGCAGTTCTTC
-,TRBD2,TRBV6-2/TRBV6-3,17,TRBJ2-4,CASSYGRTSGGADIQYF,TGTGCCAGCAGTTACGGGAGGACTAGCGGGGGGGCCGACATTCAGTACTTC
many,-,TRBV11-3,13,TRBJ1-1,CASSFLAGTEAFF,TGTGCCAGCAGCTTCCTGGCTGGCACTGAAGCTTTCTTT
many,TRBD2,TRBV7-2,15,TRBJ2-1,CASSFLAGGLNEQFF,TGTGCCAGCAGCTTCCTAGCGGGGGGCTTAAATGAGCAGTTCTTC
-,TRBD1,TRBV4-3,17,TRBJ2-3,CASSQSPYGTATDTQYF,TGCGCCAGCAGCCAAAGCCCTTACGGGACAGCAACAGATACGCAGTATTTT
few,-,TRBV29-1,12,TRBJ1-2,CSVEGYRQGYTF,TGCAGCGTTGAAGGTTATAGACAGGGCTACACCTTC
-,-,TRBV6-4,12,TRBJ1-1,CASRGPGPEAFF,TGTGCCAGCAGGGGGCCGGGGCCAGAAGCTTTCTTT
few,-,TRBV7-2,13,TRBJ1-2,CASSPEGLYGYTF,TGTGCCAGCAGCCCTGAGGGCCTCTATGGCTACACCTTC